Listed here are 25 T cell receptor beta chains from one sample, sequenced in a study of blood T cell repertoires in COVID-19. TCRdb's table, derived via immunoSEQ multiplex PCR, lists solely in-frame clones and lacks some. Of about 330,000 clones listed, approximately 88% are singletons. The sequencing sample was made of PBMCs or T cells enriched from blood (not recorded which). These receptors all stem from a man aged 25 to 45 who had recovered from COVID-19.

In DNA form, the CDR3 reads TGTGCCAGCAGTTTAGTCCCGGGACTTAACACAGATACGCAGTATTTT. Translating it yields CASSLVPGLNTDTQYF. V is TRBV28 and J is TRBJ2-3; perhaps TRBD2 as D (6 bases). The germline CDR1 and CDR2 sequences are MDHEN and SYDVKM. Trimming took off 2 bases at V and 2 bases at J, with 14 bases between the two ends. The CDR3 contains 16 residues.

The chain couples TRBV19 to TRBJ2-1, with 9 nucleotides matching TRBD2. V trimming: 4 bases; J trimming: 9 bases; junction bases outside the gene matches: 7. The CDR3 is 14 amino acids. CDR1 and CDR2 from the germline V gene are LNHDA and SQIVND (reference sequence). The CDR3 DNA is TGTGCCAGTAGTACTAGCGGGGTAGGTGGTGAGCAGTTCTTC. Translating it yields CASSTSGVGGEQFF. Based on the CDR3 plus reference TRBV19 and TRBJ2-1, the full variable domain is DGGITQSPKYLFRKEGQNVTLSCEQNLNHDAMYWYRQDPGQGLRLIYYSQIVNDFQKGDIAEGYSVSREKKESFPLTVTSAQKNPTAFYLCASSTSGVGGEQFFGPGTRLTVL.

The V gene is TRBV5-1, the J gene TRBJ1-1; 11 bases align to TRBD1. Unmatched junction bases numbered 10, after V lost 4 bases and J lost 8 bases. Germline values: CDR1 SGHRS, CDR2 YFSETQ. CDR3 length equals 15 residues. DNA of the CDR3: TGCGCCAGCAGCCTAAATCCGGGACAGGGGGGAGAAGCTTTCTTT. Protein: CASSLNPGQGGEAFF. Full variable domain (missing parts from reference TRBV5-1 and TRBJ1-1): KAGVTQTPRYLIKTRGQQVTLSCSPISGHRSVSWYQQTPGQGLQFLFEYFSETQRNKGNFPGRFSGRQFSNSRSEMNVSTLELGDSALYLCASSLNPGQGGEAFFGQGTRLTVV.

The chain couples TRBV5-1 to TRBJ2-1; 9 nucleotides line up with TRBD1. This CDR3 region has 14 residues. The V gene's germline CDR1 is SGHRS and CDR2 YFSETQ. The CDR3 reads CASGGQGAYNEQFF. The CDR3 DNA sequence: TGCGCTTCAGGGGGACAGGGAGCCTACAATGAGCAGTTCTTC. Complete variable domain (other parts from reference TRBV5-1 and TRBJ2-1): KAGVTQTPRYLIKTRGQQVTLSCSPISGHRSVSWYQQTPGQGLQFLFEYFSETQRNKGNFPGRFSGRQFSNSRSEMNVSTLELGDSALYLCASGGQGAYNEQFFGPGTRLTVL.

The sample holds one count of this clone. The chain employs TRBV28 and TRBJ2-7, with D perhaps matching TRBD1 (6 bases). This CDR3 region has 11 residues. The V gene's germline CDR1 is MDHEN and CDR2 SYDVKM. V was trimmed by 10 bases and J by 3 bases, leaving 10 bases between them. The CDR3 here is CATRDNYEQYF. The CDR3 DNA follows: TGTGCCACACGGGACAACTACGAGCAGTACTTC.

This chain links TRBV19 with TRBJ2-3; no clear D. The V end was cut by 5 bases, the J end by 0 bases, with 12 bases between. Germline values: CDR1 LNHDA, CDR2 SQIVND (reference sequence). The CDR3 extends over 15 amino acids. CDR3 nucleotides: TGTGCCAGTAGTTGGGCAGACACTAGCACAGATACGCAGTATTTT. As protein: CASSWADTSTDTQYF.

J is TRBJ2-3 and V is TRBV7-9, with 7 bases fitting TRBD1. The CDR3 sequence is 15 residues long. The ends lost 5 bases at V and 2 bases at J; junction bases unmatched: 7. The germline V gene encodes CDR1 SEHNR and CDR2 FQNEAQ (reference sequence). The CDR3 loop reads CASSRWDSHTDTQYF. The CDR3, as DNA: TGTGCCAGCAGCCGTTGGGACAGTCACACAGATACGCAGTATTTT.

The chain carries TRBV3-1 (or the pseudogene TRBV3-2) and TRBJ1-1; possible D gene TRBD1, 6 bases. V shed 4 bases and J shed 0 bases, with 9 bases lying between them. Germline CDR1 and CDR2: LGHDT and YNNKEL (reference sequence). The CDR3 is 14 residues long. The CDR3 region is CASSLQGVNTEAFF. CDR3 DNA: TGTGCCAGCAGCCTACAGGGAGTGAACACTGAAGCTTTCTTT.

This chain connects TRBV7-2 to TRBJ2-7; 7 bases are shared with TRBD1. With V trimmed by 4 bases and J by 3 bases, 9 bases remained unmatched. Germline CDR1 SGHTA, CDR2 FQGNSA. CDR3 length equals 15 residues. CDR3 bases: TGTGCCAGCAGCTACTCCCCGGGACAGCACTACGAGCAGTACTTC. Its translation is CASSYSPGQHYEQYF.

This chain links TRBV9 with TRBJ1-2; 8 nucleotides align to TRBD1. V was clipped by 0 bases and J by 4 bases; unmatched bases: 11. Germline V gene sequence: CDR1 SGDLS, CDR2 YYNGEE. The CDR3 length is 17 residues. CDR3 in amino acids: CASSVVFPWTGSYGYTF. The DNA of the CDR3 is TGTGCCAGCAGCGTAGTTTTCCCATGGACAGGGTCCTATGGCTACACCTTC.

This chain joins TRBV18 and TRBJ2-7; tentative D call: TRBD1 (6 bases). The CDR3 spans 14 residues. The germline CDR1 and CDR2 sequences are KGHSH and LQKENI. The V end lost 2 bases, the J end lost 3 bases, and 11 bases lay between the germline ends. The CDR3 DNA is TGTGCCAGCTCACCAGCTTTGGACAGCTACGAGCAGTACTTC. It codes for CASSPALDSYEQYF.

This chain connects TRBV11-2 to TRBJ2-5; possibly TRBD1 for D (8 bases). CDR1 is SGHAT, CDR2 FQNNGV, per germline. V was pared by 5 bases and J by 4 bases, with 17 bases between. This CDR3 is 15 amino acids long. The DNA for the CDR3 is TGTGCCAGCAGCATCGGACAGGGAGGGGGAGAGACCCAGTACTTC. Its translation is CASSIGQGGGETQYF.

The V call is TRBV18, the J call TRBJ2-1, with 11 bases fitting TRBD1. Germline V CDR1 and CDR2: KGHSH, LQKENI. With 3 bases clipped from V and 9 bases from J, the junction kept 4 bases outside the gene matches. The CDR3 has 14 amino acids. CDR3 residues: CASSPGQGVFEQFF. The CDR3, as DNA: TGTGCCAGCTCACCGGGACAGGGGGTTTTTGAGCAGTTCTTC.

This clone was seen only once. The sample holds other DNA sequences that translate to the same CDR3. The J gene is TRBJ1-1, the V gene TRBV5-1; D is ambiguous. Germline assignment: CDR1 SGHRS and CDR2 YFSETQ. With 1 base removed from V and 3 bases from J, the gap between germline ends came to 7 bases. The length of the CDR3 is 13 residues. The CDR3 sequence: CASSLKLDTEAFF. The CDR3 DNA sequence: TGCGCCAGCAGCTTGAAGCTGGACACTGAAGCTTTCTTT.

This rearrangement joins TRBV19 to TRBJ2-6, with D hard to call. This CDR3 is built from 13 residues. From germline, CDR1 is LNHDA and CDR2 SQIVND (reference sequence). V gave up 9 bases and J gave up 1 base, with 7 bases separating them. This chain's CDR3 is CASRFSGANVLTF. The CDR3 DNA sequence: TGTGCCAGCAGATTTTCTGGGGCCAACGTCCTGACTTTC.

This sequence joins TRBV13 and TRBJ1-1, with 8 bases aligning to TRBD1. CDR3 size: 14 residues. V lost 5 bases to trimming and J lost 1 base; unmatched junction nucleotides: 3. Germline lookup yields CDR1 PRHDT and CDR2 FYEKMQ (reference sequence). The DNA for the CDR3 is TGTGCCAGCAGCCTGGGACAGGCGAACACTGAAGCTTTCTTT. It codes for CASSLGQANTEAFF.

V usage is TRBV28 and J usage is TRBJ1-2; 11 bases are a match to TRBD1. The CDR3 extends over 14 amino acids. The ends lost 6 bases at V and 4 bases at J; junction bases unmatched: 4. Germline V gene sequence: CDR1 MDHEN, CDR2 SYDVKM. For the CDR3, the DNA is TGTGCCAGCAGCCGGACAGGGGGCAGCTATGGCTACACCTTC. It translates to CASSRTGGSYGYTF.

This chain links TRBV7-8 with TRBJ2-7; TRBD2 agrees at 13 bases. Germline trimming cut 3 bases from V and 4 bases from J; bases unmatched to any gene: 9. Germline V gene sequence: CDR1 SGHVS, CDR2 FQNEAQ. The CDR3 totals 17 residues. CDR3 nucleotides: TGTGCCAGCAGCTTTGGACTAGCGGGGGCCGGGATTTACGAGCAGTACTTC. Residues: CASSFGLAGAGIYEQYF.

This chain joins TRBV7-6 and TRBJ2-2, with a possible D match to TRBD2 (7 bases). This CDR3 contains 14 residues. Germline CDR1 SGHVS, CDR2 FNYEAQ. V lost 1 base, J lost 6 bases, and 9 bases lay in between. Here the CDR3 DNA reads TGTGCCAGCAGCTTAGACGGGGGGCCCGGGGAGCTGTTTTTT. Protein sequence: CASSLDGGPGELFF.

The chain couples TRBV10-3 to TRBJ1-5; tentatively, D is TRBD1 (6 bases). Trimming shortened V by 5 bases and J by 4 bases, and 9 bases separated the two germline ends. Germline CDR1 reads ENHRY; CDR2 reads SYGVKD. The CDR3 extends over 13 amino acids. The CDR3 loop is CAISKGENQPQHF. CDR3 DNA: TGTGCCATCAGTAAGGGGGAGAATCAGCCCCAGCATTTT.

This chain uses TRBV9 with TRBJ2-4; TRBD1 might be the D (5 bases). The CDR3 sequence is 15 residues long. CDR1 and CDR2 from the germline V gene are SGDLS and YYNGEE. V gave up 1 base and J gave up 1 base, with 9 bases separating them. CDR3 DNA: TGTGCCAGCAGCGTATCTCCAGGGGCCAAAAACATTCAGTACTTC. This sequence encodes CASSVSPGAKNIQYF.

The chain carries TRBV28 and TRBJ1-2; no clear D. Per germline, CDR1 MDHEN and CDR2 SYDVKM. V dropped 5 bases and J dropped 8 bases, with 18 bases sitting between them. The CDR3 is 14 residues long. The CDR3 loop reads CASSDWGGWSGYTF. DNA of the CDR3: TGTGCCAGCAGTGATTGGGGAGGATGGTCGGGCTACACCTTC.

The genes are TRBV3-1 (or the pseudogene TRBV3-2) and TRBJ1-6; no definite D call. CDR3 length equals 17 residues. Trimming stripped 1 base from V and 0 bases from J, with 10 bases between. CDR1 and CDR2 from the germline V gene are LGHDT and YNNKEL (reference sequence). The chain's CDR3 is CASSQGETLSYNSPLHF. CDR3 sequence (DNA): TGTGCCAGCAGCCAAGGGGAGACCCTCTCCTATAATTCACCCCTCCACTTT.

The chain is built from TRBV6-5 and TRBJ2-1, with 10 bases aligning to TRBD2. The germline gives CDR1 MNHEY, CDR2 SVGAGI. V shed 10 bases, J shed 6 bases, and the junction held 9 bases outside the gene matches. The length of the CDR3 is 14 residues. CDR3 DNA: TGTGCCACCGCGGTACTAGCGGGGAGCAATGAGCAGTTCTTC. Its protein is CATAVLAGSNEQFF.

This clone was counted only a few times. The chain is built from TRBV15 and TRBJ1-2; 7 positions match TRBD1. This CDR3 contains 16 residues. The junction had 12 bases not matched to a gene; V was cut back by 2 bases and J by 6 bases. CDR1 and CDR2 (germline): LNHNV, YYDKDF (reference sequence). The CDR3 DNA is TGTGCCACCAGCAGAATAATGACAGGGTCTTTACATGGCTACACCTTC. Amino acids: CATSRIMTGSLHGYTF.